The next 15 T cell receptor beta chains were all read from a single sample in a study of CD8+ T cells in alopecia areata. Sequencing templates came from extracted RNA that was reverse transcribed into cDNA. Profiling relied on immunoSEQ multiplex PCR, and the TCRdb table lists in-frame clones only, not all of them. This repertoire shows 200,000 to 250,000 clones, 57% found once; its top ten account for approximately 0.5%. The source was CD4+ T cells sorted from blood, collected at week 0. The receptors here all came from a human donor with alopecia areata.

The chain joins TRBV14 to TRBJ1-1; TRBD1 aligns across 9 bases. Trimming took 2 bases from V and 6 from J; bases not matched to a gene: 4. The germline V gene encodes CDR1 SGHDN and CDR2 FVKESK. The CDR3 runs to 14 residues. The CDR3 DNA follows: TGTGCCAGCAGCCAAACAGGGGGCGAACCTGAAGCTTTCTTT. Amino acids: CASSQTGGEPEAFF.

CDR3 loop: CASSLTGDRIYEQYF. CDR3 coding DNA: TGTGCCAGTAGCTTGACAGGGGATCGCATCTACGAGCAGTACTTC. The genes are TRBV19 and TRBJ2-7, with 8 bases aligning to TRBD1. CDR3 size: 15 residues. The germline V gene has CDR1 LNHDA and CDR2 SQIVND (reference sequence). V was pared by 6 bases and J by 3 bases, with 10 bases of the junction left unmatched. Variable domain in full (rest from reference TRBV19 and TRBJ2-7): DGGITQSPKYLFRKEGQNVTLSCEQNLNHDAMYWYRQDPGQGLRLIYYSQIVNDFQKGDIAEGYSVSREKKESFPLTVTSAQKNPTAFYLCASSLTGDRIYEQYFGPGTRLTVT.

CDR3 sequence (DNA): TGTGCCAGCAGCTTAGCCACCAGGGCCACTGAAGCTTTCTTT. It is translated as CASSLATRATEAFF. The V call is TRBV7-6, the J call TRBJ1-1; tentatively, D is TRBD1 (5 bases). The CDR3 is 14 residues long. V lost 0 bases, J lost 4 bases, and 9 bases lay in between. Per the germline V gene, CDR1 is SGHVS and CDR2 is FNYEAQ.

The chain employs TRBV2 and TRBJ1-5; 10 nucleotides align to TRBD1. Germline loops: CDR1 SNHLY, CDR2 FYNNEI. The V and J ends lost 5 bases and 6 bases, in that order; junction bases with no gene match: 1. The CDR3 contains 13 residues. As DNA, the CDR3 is TGTGCCAGCAGTAGACAGGGGGCTCAGCCCCAGCATTTT. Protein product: CASSRQGAQPQHF.

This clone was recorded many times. CDR3 residues: CASSLVENTGELFF. In nucleotides, the CDR3 is TGCGCCAGCAGCTTGGTTGAGAACACCGGGGAGCTGTTTTTT. This chain links TRBV5-1 with TRBJ2-2; D is undetermined. CDR3 length equals 14 residues. V dropped 0 bases and J dropped 1 base, with 4 bases sitting between them. Germline loops: CDR1 SGHRS, CDR2 YFSETQ.

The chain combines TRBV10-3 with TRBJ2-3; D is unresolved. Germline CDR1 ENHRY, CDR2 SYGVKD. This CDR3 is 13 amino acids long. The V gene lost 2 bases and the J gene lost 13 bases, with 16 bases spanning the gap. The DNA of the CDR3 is TGTGCCATCAGTGAGAGTGACGGACCCCCCAAGTATTTT. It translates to CAISESDGPPKYF.

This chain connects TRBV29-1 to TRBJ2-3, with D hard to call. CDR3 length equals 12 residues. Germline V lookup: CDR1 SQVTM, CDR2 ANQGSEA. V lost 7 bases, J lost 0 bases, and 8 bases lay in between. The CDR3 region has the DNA TGCAGCGAGAAGACTAGCACAGATACGCAGTATTTT. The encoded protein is CSEKTSTDTQYF.

The CDR3 DNA reads as TGTGCCACAGGAGGAAAGAGAAAGAACACTGAAGCTTTCTTT. Protein product: CATGGKRKNTEAFF. The gene calls are TRBV10-3 and TRBJ1-1; D gene uncertain. Germline loops: CDR1 ENHRY, CDR2 SYGVKD. Trimming stripped 10 bases from V and 1 base from J, with 16 bases between. This CDR3 has 14 amino acids.

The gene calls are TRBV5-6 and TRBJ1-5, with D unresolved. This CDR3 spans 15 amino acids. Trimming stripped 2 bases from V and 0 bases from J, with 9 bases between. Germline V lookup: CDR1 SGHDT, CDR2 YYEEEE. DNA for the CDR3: TGTGCCAGCAGCTTTGGTCGGTATAGCAATCAGCCCCAGCATTTT. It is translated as CASSFGRYSNQPQHF. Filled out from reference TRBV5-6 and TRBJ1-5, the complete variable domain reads DAGVTQSPTHLIKTRGQQVTLRCSPKSGHDTVSWYQQALGQGPQFIFQYYEEEERQRGNFPDRFSGHQFPNYSSELNVNALLLGDSALYLCASSFGRYSNQPQHFGDGTRLSIL.

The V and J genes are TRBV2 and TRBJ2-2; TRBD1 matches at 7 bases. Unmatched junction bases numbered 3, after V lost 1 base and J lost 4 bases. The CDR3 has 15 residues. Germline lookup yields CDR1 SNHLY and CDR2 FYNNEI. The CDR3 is CASSEDRGSTGELFF. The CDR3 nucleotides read TGTGCCAGCAGTGAAGACAGGGGCAGCACCGGGGAGCTGTTTTTT.

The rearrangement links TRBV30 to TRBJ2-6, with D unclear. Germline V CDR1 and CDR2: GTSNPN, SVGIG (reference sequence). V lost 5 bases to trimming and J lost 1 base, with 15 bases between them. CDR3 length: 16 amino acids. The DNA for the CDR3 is TGTGCCTGGCTGCCCTGGGTCGGTTCTGGGGCCAACGTCCTGACTTTC. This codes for CAWLPWVGSGANVLTF.

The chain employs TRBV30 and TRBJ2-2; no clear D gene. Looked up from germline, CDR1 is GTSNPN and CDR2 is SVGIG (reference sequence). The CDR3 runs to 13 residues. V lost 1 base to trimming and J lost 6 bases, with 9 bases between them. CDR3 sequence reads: CAWSGVSPGELFF. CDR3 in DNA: TGTGCCTGGAGTGGGGTCTCACCCGGGGAGCTGTTTTTT. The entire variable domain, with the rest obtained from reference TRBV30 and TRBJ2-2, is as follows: SQTIHQWPATLVQPVGSPLSLECTVEGTSNPNLYWYRQAAGRGLQLLFYSVGIGQISSEVPQNLSASRPQDRQFILSSKKLLLSDSGFYLCAWSGVSPGELFFGEGSRLTVL.

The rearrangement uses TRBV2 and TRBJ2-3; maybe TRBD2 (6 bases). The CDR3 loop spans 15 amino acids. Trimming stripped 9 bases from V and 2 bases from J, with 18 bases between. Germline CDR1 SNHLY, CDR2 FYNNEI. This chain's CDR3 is CASTMGGLFTDTQYF. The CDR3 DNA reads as TGTGCCAGTACAATGGGGGGATTGTTCACAGATACGCAGTATTTT.

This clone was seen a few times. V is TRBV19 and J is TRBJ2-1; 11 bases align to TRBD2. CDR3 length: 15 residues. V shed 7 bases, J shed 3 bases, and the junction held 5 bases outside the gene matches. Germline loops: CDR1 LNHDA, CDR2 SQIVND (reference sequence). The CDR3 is CASTPTSGSYNEQFF. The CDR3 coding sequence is TGTGCCAGTACCCCAACTAGCGGGAGCTACAATGAGCAGTTCTTC.

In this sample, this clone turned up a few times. The CDR3: CASSLQGMQDTQYF. The DNA of the CDR3 is TGTGCCAGCAGCCTACAGGGGATGCAGGATACGCAGTATTTT. The V gene is TRBV7-2, the J gene TRBJ2-3; 7 bases align to TRBD1. Germline V gene sequence: CDR1 SGHTA, CDR2 FQGNSA. This CDR3 comprises 14 residues. Losses at the gene ends were 5 bases for V and 6 bases for J; bases not matched to a gene: 8.